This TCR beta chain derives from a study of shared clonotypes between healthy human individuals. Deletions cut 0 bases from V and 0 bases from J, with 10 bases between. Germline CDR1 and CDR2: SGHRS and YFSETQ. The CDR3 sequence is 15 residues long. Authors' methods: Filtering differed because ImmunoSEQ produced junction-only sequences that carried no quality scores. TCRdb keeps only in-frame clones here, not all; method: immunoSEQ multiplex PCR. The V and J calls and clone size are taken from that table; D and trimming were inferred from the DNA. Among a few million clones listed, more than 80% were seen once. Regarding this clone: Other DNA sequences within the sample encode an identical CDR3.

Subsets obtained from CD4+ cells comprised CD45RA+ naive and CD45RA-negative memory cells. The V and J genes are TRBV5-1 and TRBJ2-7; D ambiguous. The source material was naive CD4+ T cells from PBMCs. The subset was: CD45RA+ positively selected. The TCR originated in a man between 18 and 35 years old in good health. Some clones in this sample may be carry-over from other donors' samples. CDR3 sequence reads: CASSLEAVPSYEQYF. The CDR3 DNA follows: TGCGCCAGCAGCTTGGAGGCAGTCCCCTCCTACGAGCAGTACTTC.